Listed below are T cell receptor beta chains from one sample, sequenced in a study of shared T cell receptors in the human thymus. The repertoire was sequenced with immunoSEQ multiplex PCR; TCRdb's copy has only in-frame clones and lacks some. The repertoire holds roughly 560,000 clones, roughly 74% seen once, with roughly 0.013% in the top ten. The data were also submitted as part of a second study, on human thymus T cells.

Sequencing input: thymocytes. The receptors stem from a boy under two years old with a congenital heart defect. The CDR3 runs from the conserved cysteine through the conserved F or W. The D gene is left open where the match is weak. The size field is filled for only some rows; it gives once, few, many or a size class.

j_call | d_call | clone_size | v_call | cdr3_aa | cdr3_nt
TRBJ2-7 | TRBD2 | - | TRBV28 | CASSPRSGKPYEQYF | TGTGCCAGCAGTCCTCGTAGCGGGAAGCCCTACGAGCAGTACTTC
TRBJ2-3 | TRBD1 | - | TRBV5-6 | CASSPPTGGISDTQYF | TGTGCCAGCAGCCCCCCGACAGGGGGCATTTCAGATACGCAGTATTTT
TRBJ2-7 | TRBD2 | - | TRBV7-2 | CASSLVEREVSYEQYF | TGTGCCAGCAGCTTAGTTGAGCGGGAGGTCTCCTACGAGCAGTACTTC
TRBJ1-2 | TRBD1 | - | TRBV5-4 | CASSLGGQGYYGYTF | TGTGCCAGCAGCTTGGGGGGACAGGGATACTATGGCTACACCTTC
TRBJ2-7 | - | few | TRBV5-1 | CASSLKHGSYEQYF | TGCGCCAGCAGCTTGAAACACGGGTCCTACGAGCAGTACTTC
TRBJ1-2 | - | - | TRBV28 | CASSLVEARPANYGYTF | TGTGCCAGCAGTTTAGTCGAGGCCCGGCCGGCTAACTATGGCTACACCTTC
TRBJ2-1 | - | - | TRBV6-1 | CASSEAKENEQFF | TGTGCCAGCAGTGAAGCGAAGGAGAATGAGCAGTTCTTC
TRBJ1-1 | - | - | TRBV30 | CAWTKGGAAFF | TGTGCCTGGACTAAGGGGGGGGCCGCTTTCTTT
TRBJ2-5 | - | - | TRBV4-2 | CASSQDREVLGQSETQYF | TGTGCCAGCAGCCAAGATCGAGAGGTCTTGGGGCAGTCGGAGACCCAGTACTTC
TRBJ2-7 | TRBD2 | - | TRBV19 | CASSGGLAASYEQYF | TGTGCCAGTAGTGGAGGACTAGCGGCCTCCTACGAGCAGTACTTC
TRBJ1-5 | - | - | TRBV14 | CGIKPAEDIQRGAPYSNQPQHF | TGTGGCATTAAACCAGCAGAGGACATACAACGCGGGGCACCCTATAGCAATCAGCCCCAGCATTTT
TRBJ2-2 | - | once | TRBV6-5 | CASSYRLQGNTGELFF | TGTGCCAGCAGTTACCGCTTACAGGGGAACACCGGGGAGCTGTTTTTT
TRBJ2-3 | - | - | TRBV27 | CASSLHRRYYTDTQYF | TGTGCCAGCAGTTTACACAGGCGTTATTACACAGATACGCAGTATTTT
TRBJ1-2 | - | - | TRBV4-2 | CASSQESRPNYGYTF | TGTGCCAGCAGCCAAGAATCTAGGCCTAACTATGGCTACACCTTC
TRBJ2-2 | TRBD2 | - | TRBV6-4 | CASSAWGLAGDVTGELFF | TGTGCCAGCAGTGCCTGGGGACTAGCGGGAGATGTCACCGGGGAGCTGTTTTTT
TRBJ2-5 | TRBD1 | - | TRBV10-2 | CASSDNRGDQETQYF | TGCGCCAGCAGTGATAACAGGGGAGACCAAGAGACCCAGTACTTC
TRBJ2-1 | - | - | TRBV9 | CASSETYYNEQFF | TGTGCCAGCAGCGAAACTTATTACAATGAGCAGTTCTTC
TRBJ2-7 | TRBD2 | - | TRBV30 | CAWSQSGGLSEQYF | TGTGCCTGGAGTCAAAGCGGGGGCCTGAGCGAGCAGTACTTC
TRBJ2-5 | - | - | TRBV15 | CATSRGWAQETQYF | TGTGCCACCAGCAGAGGTTGGGCCCAAGAGACCCAGTACTTC
TRBJ2-1 | TRBD2 | - | TRBV5-6 | CASSQGLAGGPSSEQFF | TGTGCCAGCAGCCAGGGACTAGCGGGAGGCCCTTCGTCTGAGCAGTTCTTC
TRBJ2-2 | - | - | TRBV5-1 | CASRQKVPTGELFF | TGCGCCAGCAGACAGAAGGTCCCTACCGGGGAGCTGTTTTTT
TRBJ1-1 | TRBD1 | once | TRBV29-1 | CSVAGWDRGFSLSGVEAFF | TGCAGCGTTGCCGGTTGGGACAGGGGTTTTTCGTTGAGTGGCGTTGAAGCTTTCTTT
TRBJ2-1 | - | - | TRBV5-1 | CASSPGQGFLAGDHNEQFF | TGCGCCAGCAGCCCGGGACAGGGTTTCCTAGCGGGAGACCACAATGAGCAGTTCTTC
TRBJ2-7 | - | - | TRBV11-3 | CASSFRGFYEQYF | TGTGCCAGCAGCTTCCGGGGATTCTACGAGCAGTACTTC
TRBJ2-3 | - | - | TRBV28 | CASSPFGGASTDTQYF | TGTGCCAGCAGTCCCTTTGGCGGGGCTAGCACAGATACGCAGTATTTT
TRBJ1-2 | TRBD1 | - | TRBV9 | CASSFRGWMGYTF | TGTGCCAGCAGTTTCAGGGGGTGGATGGGCTACACCTTC
TRBJ1-5 | TRBD1 | - | TRBV6-1 | CASDPNRGSNQPQHF | TGTGCCAGCGACCCAAACAGGGGTAGCAATCAGCCCCAGCATTTT
TRBJ2-7 | TRBD2 | - | TRBV6-4 | CASSRRLAGAYEQYF | TGTGCCAGCAGCCGTCGTCTCGCGGGAGCCTACGAGCAGTACTTC
TRBJ1-1 | - | few | TRBV18 | CASSLDRDNTEAFF | TGTGCCAGCTCTCTGGACAGAGACAACACTGAAGCTTTCTTT
TRBJ1-2 | TRBD1 | few | TRBV28 | CASSLGRDRGYTF | TGTGCCAGCAGTTTAGGCCGGGACAGGGGCTACACCTTC